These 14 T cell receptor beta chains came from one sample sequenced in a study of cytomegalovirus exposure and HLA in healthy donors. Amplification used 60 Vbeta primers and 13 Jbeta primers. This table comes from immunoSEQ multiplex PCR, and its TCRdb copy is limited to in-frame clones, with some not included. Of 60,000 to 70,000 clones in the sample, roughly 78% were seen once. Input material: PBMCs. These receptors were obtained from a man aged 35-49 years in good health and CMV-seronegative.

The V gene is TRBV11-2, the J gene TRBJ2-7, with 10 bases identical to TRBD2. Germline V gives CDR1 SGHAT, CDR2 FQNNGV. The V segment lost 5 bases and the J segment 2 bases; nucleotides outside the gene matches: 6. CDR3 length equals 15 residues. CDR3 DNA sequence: TGTGCCAGCAGCACGGGACTAGCGCGGACCTACGAGCAGTACTTC. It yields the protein CASSTGLARTYEQYF.

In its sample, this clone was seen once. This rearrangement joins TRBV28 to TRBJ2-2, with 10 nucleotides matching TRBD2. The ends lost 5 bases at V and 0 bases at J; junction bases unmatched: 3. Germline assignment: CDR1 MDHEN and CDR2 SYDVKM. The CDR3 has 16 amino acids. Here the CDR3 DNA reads TGTGCCAGCAGTCCCGGACTAGCGGCGAACACCGGGGAGCTGTTTTTT. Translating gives CASSPGLAANTGELFF.

CDR3 loop: CATQRGYNEQFF. CDR3 sequence (DNA): TGTGCCACCCAGCGGGGATACAATGAGCAGTTCTTC. The chain carries TRBV14 and TRBJ2-1; TRBD2 matches at 7 bases. This CDR3 region has 12 residues. V was pared by 10 bases and J by 4 bases, with 4 bases of the junction left unmatched. Germline CDR1 SGHDN, CDR2 FVKESK.

CDR3 sequence reads: CASSQMGREDEQFF. In DNA form, the CDR3 reads TGCGCCAGCAGCCAAATGGGGAGGGAGGATGAGCAGTTCTTC. The V call is TRBV4-1, the J call TRBJ2-1, with TRBD2 identical over 7 bases. V trimming: 2 bases; J trimming: 8 bases; junction bases outside the gene matches: 6. The CDR3 is made up of 14 amino acids. The germline V gene has CDR1 MGHRA and CDR2 YSYEKL.

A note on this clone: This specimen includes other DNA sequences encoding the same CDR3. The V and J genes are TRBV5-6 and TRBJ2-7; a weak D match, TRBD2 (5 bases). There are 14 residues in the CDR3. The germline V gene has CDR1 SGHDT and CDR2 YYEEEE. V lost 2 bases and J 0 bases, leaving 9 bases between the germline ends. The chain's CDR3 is CASSLWEISYEQYF. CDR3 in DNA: TGTGCCAGCAGCTTATGGGAGATCTCCTACGAGCAGTACTTC.

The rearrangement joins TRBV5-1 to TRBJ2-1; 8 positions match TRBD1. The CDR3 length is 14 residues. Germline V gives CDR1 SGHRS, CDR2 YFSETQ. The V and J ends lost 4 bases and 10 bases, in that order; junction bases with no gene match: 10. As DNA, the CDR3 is TGCGCCAGCAGCCCGCGACAGGGGTTCGGCGAGCAGTTCTTC. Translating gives CASSPRQGFGEQFF.

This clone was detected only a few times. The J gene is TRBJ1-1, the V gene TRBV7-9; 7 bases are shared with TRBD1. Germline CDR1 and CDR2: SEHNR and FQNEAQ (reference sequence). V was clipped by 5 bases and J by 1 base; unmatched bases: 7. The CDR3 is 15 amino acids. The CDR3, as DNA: TGTGCCAGCAGCACGAGGGGGACAGCGAACACTGAAGCTTTCTTT. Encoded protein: CASSTRGTANTEAFF.

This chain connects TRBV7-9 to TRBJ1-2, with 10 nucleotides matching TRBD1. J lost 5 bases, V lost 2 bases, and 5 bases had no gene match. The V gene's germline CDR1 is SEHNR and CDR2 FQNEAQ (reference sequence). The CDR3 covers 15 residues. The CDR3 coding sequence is TGTGCCAGCAGCTTAAGGGACAGGGGAGATTATGGCTACACCTTC. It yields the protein CASSLRDRGDYGYTF.

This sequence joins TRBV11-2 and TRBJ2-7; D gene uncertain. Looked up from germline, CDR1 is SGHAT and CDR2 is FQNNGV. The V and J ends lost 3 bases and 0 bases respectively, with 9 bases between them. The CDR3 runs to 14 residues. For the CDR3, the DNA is TGTGCCAGCAGCTTGTTGATTAGCTCCTACGAGCAGTACTTC. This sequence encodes CASSLLISSYEQYF.

The CDR3 protein is CASSLIGQGEAFF. The CDR3 DNA follows: TGTGCCAGCAGCTTAATCGGTCAGGGCGAAGCTTTCTTT. V usage is TRBV7-3 and J usage is TRBJ1-1, with TRBD1 as a possible D gene (5 bases). Trimming shortened V by 1 base and J by 8 bases, and 11 bases separated the two germline ends. The CDR3 length is 13 residues. Germline V gives CDR1 SGHTA, CDR2 FQGTGA. The full variable domain, in which reference TRBV7-3 and TRBJ1-1 provide the parts outside the CDR3, is GAGVSQTPSNKVTEKGKYVELRCDPISGHTALYWYRQSLGQGPEFLIYFQGTGAADDSGLPNDRFFAVRPEGSVSTLKIQRTERGDSAVYLCASSLIGQGEAFFGQGTRLTVV.

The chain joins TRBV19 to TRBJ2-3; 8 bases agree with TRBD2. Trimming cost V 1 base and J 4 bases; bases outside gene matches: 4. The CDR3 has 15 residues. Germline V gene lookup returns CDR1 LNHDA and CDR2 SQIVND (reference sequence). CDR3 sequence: CASSIGGGSADTQYF. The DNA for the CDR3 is TGTGCCAGTAGTATAGGCGGGGGGTCCGCAGATACGCAGTATTTT.

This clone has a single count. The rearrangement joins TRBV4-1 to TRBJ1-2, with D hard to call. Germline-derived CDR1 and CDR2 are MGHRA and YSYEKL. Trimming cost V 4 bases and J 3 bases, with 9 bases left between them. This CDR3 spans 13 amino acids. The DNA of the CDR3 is TGCGCCAGCAGCCCGCGCGGTGACTATGGCTACACCTTC. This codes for CASSPRGDYGYTF.

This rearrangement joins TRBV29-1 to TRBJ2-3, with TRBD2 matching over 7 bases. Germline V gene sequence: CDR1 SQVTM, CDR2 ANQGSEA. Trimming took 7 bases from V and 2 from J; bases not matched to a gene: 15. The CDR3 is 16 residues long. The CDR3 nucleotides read TGCAGCGGGGCCCTCAGGGAGGGCGGGCTCACAGATACGCAGTATTTT. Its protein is CSGALREGGLTDTQYF.

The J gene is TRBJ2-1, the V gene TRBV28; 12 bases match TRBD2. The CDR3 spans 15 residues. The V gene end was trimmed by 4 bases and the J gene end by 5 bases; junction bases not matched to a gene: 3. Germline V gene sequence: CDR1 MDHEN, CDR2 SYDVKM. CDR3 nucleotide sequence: TGTGCCAGCAGTTACTGGACTAGCGGGGACAATGAGCAGTTCTTC. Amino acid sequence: CASSYWTSGDNEQFF.